The 3 T cell receptor beta chains in this list originate from one sample, sequenced in a study of cytomegalovirus exposure and HLA in healthy donors. 13 Jbeta primers and 60 Vbeta primers were used for the PCR. Sequenced by immunoSEQ multiplex PCR; TCRdb stores in-frame clones only, minus some. The table records some 140,000 clones, around 79% of them present only once. The sample was PBMCs. The receptor set was obtained from a woman between 50 and 59 years old in good health and CMV-seropositive.

The genes are TRBV5-1 and TRBJ2-7; D unresolved. Looked up from germline, CDR1 is SGHRS and CDR2 is YFSETQ. The ends were cut back, 4 bases at V and 0 bases at J, with 11 bases in the middle. This CDR3 is built from 14 residues. CDR3 DNA: TGCGCCAGCAGCCCCGATGCAGTCTCCTACGAGCAGTACTTC. Protein: CASSPDAVSYEQYF. The whole variable domain, filled in from reference TRBV5-1 and TRBJ2-7, reads KAGVTQTPRYLIKTRGQQVTLSCSPISGHRSVSWYQQTPGQGLQFLFEYFSETQRNKGNFPGRFSGRQFSNSRSEMNVSTLELGDSALYLCASSPDAVSYEQYFGPGTRLTVT.

The count of this clone is one. V and J are TRBV30 and TRBJ2-7, with 7 bases identical to TRBD1. CDR3 length: 14 residues. V lost 7 bases, J lost 0 bases, and 9 bases stayed unmatched. The germline V gene has CDR1 GTSNPN and CDR2 SVGIG (reference sequence). The CDR3 DNA follows: TGTGCCTCGGTAAAGGACAGGAGCTCCTACGAGCAGTACTTC. This codes for CASVKDRSSYEQYF.

For this clone: The sample contains more than one DNA sequence encoding this CDR3. The V gene is TRBV5-1, the J gene TRBJ1-5; D is possibly TRBD1 (5 bases). Germline V CDR1 and CDR2: SGHRS, YFSETQ. This CDR3 spans 15 amino acids. V was cut by 5 bases and J by 7 bases, with 19 bases left in between. CDR3 loop: CASSLEGQGGQPQHF. The CDR3, as DNA: TGCGCCAGCAGTCTTGAGGGCCAGGGAGGACAGCCCCAGCATTTT.